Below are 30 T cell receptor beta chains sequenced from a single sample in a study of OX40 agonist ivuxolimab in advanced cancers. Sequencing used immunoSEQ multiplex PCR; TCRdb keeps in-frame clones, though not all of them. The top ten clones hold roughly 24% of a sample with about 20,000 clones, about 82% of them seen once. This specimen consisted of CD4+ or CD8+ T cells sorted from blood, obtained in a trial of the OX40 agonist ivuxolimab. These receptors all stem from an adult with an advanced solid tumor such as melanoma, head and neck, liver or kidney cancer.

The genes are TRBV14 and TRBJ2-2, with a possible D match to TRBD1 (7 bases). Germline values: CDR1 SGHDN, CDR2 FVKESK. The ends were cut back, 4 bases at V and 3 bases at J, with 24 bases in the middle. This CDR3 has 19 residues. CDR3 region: CASSPRGRGADRDTGELFF. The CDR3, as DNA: TGTGCCAGCAGCCCCCGAGGAAGGGGGGCCGACAGGGACACCGGGGAGCTGTTTTTT.

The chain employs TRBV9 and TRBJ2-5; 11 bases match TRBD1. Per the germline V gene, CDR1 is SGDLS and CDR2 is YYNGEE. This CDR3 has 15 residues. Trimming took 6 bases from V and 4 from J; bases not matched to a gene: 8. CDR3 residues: CASTQSGTGGETQYF. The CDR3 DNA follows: TGTGCCAGCACTCAATCCGGGACAGGGGGAGAGACCCAGTACTTC.

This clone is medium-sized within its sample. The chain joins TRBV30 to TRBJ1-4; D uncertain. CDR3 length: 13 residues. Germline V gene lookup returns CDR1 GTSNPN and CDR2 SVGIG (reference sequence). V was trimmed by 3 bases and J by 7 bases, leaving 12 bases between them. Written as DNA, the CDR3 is TGTGCCTGGAGCGACTCCCCGGGTGAAAAACTGTTTTTT. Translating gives CAWSDSPGEKLFF.

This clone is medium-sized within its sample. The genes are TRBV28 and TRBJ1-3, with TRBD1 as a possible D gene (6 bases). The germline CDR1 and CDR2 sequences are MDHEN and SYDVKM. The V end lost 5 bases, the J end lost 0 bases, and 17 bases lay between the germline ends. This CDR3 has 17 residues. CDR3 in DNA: TGTGCCAGCAGTCCCATCGCAGGGGATCCCTCTGGAAACACCATATATTTT. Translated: CASSPIAGDPSGNTIYF.

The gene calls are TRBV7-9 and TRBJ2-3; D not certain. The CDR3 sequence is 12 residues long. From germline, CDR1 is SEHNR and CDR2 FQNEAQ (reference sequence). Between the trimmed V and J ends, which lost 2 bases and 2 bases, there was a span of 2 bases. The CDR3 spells CASSLFTDTQYF. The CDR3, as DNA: TGTGCCAGCAGCTTATTCACAGATACGCAGTATTTT.

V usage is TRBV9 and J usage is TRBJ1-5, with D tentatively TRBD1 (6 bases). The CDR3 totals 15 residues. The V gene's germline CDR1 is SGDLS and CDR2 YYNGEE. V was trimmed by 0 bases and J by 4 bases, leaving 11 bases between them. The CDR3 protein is CASSVAGTSNQPQHF. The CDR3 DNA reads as TGTGCCAGCAGCGTAGCTGGGACATCGAATCAGCCCCAGCATTTT.

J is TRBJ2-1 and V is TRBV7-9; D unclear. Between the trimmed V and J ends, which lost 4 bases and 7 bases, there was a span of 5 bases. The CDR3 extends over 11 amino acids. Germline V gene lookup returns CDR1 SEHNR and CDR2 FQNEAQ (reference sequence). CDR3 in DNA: TGTGCCAGCAGCTGGTCTAATGAGCAGTTCTTC. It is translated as CASSWSNEQFF. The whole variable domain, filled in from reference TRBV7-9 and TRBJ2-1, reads DTGVSQNPRHKITKRGQNVTFRCDPISEHNRLYWYRQTLGQGPEFLTYFQNEAQLEKSRLLSDRFSAERPKGSFSTLEIQRTEQGDSAMYLCASSWSNEQFFGPGTRLTVL.

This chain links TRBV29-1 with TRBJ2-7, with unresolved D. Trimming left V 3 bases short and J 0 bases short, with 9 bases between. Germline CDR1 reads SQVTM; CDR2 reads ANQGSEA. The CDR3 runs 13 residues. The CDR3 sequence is CSVEEPISYEQYF. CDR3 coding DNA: TGCAGCGTTGAGGAACCGATCTCCTACGAGCAGTACTTC.

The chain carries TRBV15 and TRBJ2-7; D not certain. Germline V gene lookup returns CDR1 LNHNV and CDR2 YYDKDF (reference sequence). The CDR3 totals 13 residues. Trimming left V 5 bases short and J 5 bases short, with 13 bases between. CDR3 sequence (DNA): TGTGCCACCAGCGTCGCCCGGGCCCACGAGCAGTACTTC. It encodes CATSVARAHEQYF.

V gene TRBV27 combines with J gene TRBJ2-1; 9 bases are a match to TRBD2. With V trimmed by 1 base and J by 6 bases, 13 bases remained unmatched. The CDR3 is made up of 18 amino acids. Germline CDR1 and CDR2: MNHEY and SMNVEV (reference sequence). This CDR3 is CASSLFDRVLAGLNEQFF. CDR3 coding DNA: TGTGCCAGCAGTTTATTCGACAGAGTACTAGCGGGCCTCAATGAGCAGTTCTTC.

CDR3: CSVDTGTWYGYTF. CDR3 sequence (DNA): TGCAGCGTCGACACAGGGACGTGGTATGGCTACACCTTC. The chain couples TRBV29-1 to TRBJ1-2, with D perhaps TRBD1 (6 bases). This CDR3 spans 13 amino acids. Germline lookup yields CDR1 SQVTM and CDR2 ANQGSEA. Trimming removed 6 bases from V and 5 bases from J, with 16 bases in between.

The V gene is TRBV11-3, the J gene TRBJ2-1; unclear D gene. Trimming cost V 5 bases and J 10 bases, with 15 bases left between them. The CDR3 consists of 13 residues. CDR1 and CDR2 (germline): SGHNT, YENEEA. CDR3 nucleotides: TGTGCCAGCAGCGTCGGGTTCCTCGGGGAGCAGTTCTTC. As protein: CASSVGFLGEQFF. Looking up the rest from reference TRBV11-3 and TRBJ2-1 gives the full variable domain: EAGVVQSPRYKIIEKKQPVAFWCNPISGHNTLYWYLQNLGQGPELLIRYENEEAVDDSQLPKDRFSAERLKGVDSTLKIQPAELGDSAVYLCASSVGFLGEQFFGPGTRLTVL.

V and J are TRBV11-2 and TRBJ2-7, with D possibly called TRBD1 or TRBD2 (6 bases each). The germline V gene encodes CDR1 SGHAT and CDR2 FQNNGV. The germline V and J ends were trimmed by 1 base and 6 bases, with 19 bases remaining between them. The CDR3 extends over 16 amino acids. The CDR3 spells CASSLVPPTRGGEQYF. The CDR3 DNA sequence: TGTGCCAGCAGCTTAGTTCCCCCGACCAGGGGAGGCGAGCAGTACTTC.

The CDR3 here is CASSTATSGAYEQYF. CDR3 DNA: TGTGCCAGCAGTACCGCGACTAGCGGTGCCTACGAGCAGTACTTC. V is TRBV27 and J is TRBJ2-7; TRBD2 aligns across 9 bases. The CDR3 spans 15 residues. V lost 5 bases, J lost 2 bases, and 7 bases stayed unmatched. Germline-derived CDR1 and CDR2 are MNHEY and SMNVEV (reference sequence).

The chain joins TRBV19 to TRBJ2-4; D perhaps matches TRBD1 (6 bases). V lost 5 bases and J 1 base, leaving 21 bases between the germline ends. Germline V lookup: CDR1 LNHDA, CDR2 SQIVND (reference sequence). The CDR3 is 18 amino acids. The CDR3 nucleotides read TGTGCCAGTAGTCCCACTAAAGGGGGAGCTATGGCCAAAAACATTCAGTACTTC. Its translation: CASSPTKGGAMAKNIQYF. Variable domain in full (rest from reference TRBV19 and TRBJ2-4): DGGITQSPKYLFRKEGQNVTLSCEQNLNHDAMYWYRQDPGQGLRLIYYSQIVNDFQKGDIAEGYSVSREKKESFPLTVTSAQKNPTAFYLCASSPTKGGAMAKNIQYFGAGTRLSVL.

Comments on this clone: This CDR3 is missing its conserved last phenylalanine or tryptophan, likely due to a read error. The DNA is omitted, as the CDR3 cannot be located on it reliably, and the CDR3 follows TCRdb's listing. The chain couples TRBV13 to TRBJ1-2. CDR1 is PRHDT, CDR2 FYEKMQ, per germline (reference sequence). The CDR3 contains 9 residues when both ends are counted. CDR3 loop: CASGDRPSH.

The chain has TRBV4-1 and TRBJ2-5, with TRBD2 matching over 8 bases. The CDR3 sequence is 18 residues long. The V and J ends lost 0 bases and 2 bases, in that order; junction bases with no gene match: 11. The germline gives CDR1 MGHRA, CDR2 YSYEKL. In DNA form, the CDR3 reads TGCGCCAGCAGCCAAGATGAGGGCGGGGGGTTTAATCAAGAGACCCAGTACTTC. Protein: CASSQDEGGGFNQETQYF.

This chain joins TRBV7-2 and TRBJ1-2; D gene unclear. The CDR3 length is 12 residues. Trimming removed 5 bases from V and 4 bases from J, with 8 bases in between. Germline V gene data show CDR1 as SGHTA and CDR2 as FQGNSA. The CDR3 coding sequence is TGTGCCAGCAGCGCCGACCTCTATGGCTACACCTTC. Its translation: CASSADLYGYTF.

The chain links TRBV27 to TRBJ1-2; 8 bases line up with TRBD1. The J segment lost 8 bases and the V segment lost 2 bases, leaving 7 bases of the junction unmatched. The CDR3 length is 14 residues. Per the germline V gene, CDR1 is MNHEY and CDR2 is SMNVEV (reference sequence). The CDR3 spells CASSLAGGLWGYTF. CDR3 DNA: TGTGCCAGCAGTTTAGCAGGGGGCCTGTGGGGCTACACCTTC.

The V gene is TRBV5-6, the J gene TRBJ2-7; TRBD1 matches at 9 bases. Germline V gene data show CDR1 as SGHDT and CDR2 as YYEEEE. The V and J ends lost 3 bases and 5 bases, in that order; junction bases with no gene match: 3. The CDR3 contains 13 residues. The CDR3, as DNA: TGTGCCAGCAGCTCGGGGACAGGGAACGAGCAGTACTTC. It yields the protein CASSSGTGNEQYF.

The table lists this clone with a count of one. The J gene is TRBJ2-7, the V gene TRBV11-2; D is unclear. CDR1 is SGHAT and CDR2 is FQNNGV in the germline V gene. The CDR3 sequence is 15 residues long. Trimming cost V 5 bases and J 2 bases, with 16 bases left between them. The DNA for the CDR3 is TGTGCCAGCAGCCCCCCATTGGTCCCCACCTACGAGCAGTACTTC. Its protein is CASSPPLVPTYEQYF.

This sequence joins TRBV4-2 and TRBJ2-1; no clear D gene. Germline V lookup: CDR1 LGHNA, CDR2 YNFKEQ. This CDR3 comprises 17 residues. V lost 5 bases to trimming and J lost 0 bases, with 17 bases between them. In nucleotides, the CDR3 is TGTGCCAGCAGCTCAAGGGTACTTCCGGCCTCCTACAATGAGCAGTTCTTC. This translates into CASSSRVLPASYNEQFF.

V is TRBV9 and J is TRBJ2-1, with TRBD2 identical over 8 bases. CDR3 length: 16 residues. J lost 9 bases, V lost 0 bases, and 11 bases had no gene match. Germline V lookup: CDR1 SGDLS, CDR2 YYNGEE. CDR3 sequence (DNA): TGTGCCAGCAGCGTAGAGGCTAGCGGGTGGGACATTGAGCAGTTCTTC. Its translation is CASSVEASGWDIEQFF.

The CDR3: CASIGTGYNQPQHF. Written as DNA, the CDR3 is TGTGCCAGCATTGGGACAGGGTACAATCAGCCCCAGCATTTT. The chain uses TRBV28 and TRBJ1-5, with TRBD1 matching 9 bases. J lost 3 bases, V lost 7 bases, and 4 bases had no gene match. From germline, CDR1 is MDHEN and CDR2 SYDVKM. This CDR3 has 14 residues. Based on the CDR3 plus reference TRBV28 and TRBJ1-5, the full variable domain is DVKVTQSSRYLVKRTGEKVFLECVQDMDHENMFWYRQDPGLGLRLIYFSYDVKMKEKGDIPEGYSVSREKKERFSLILESASTNQTSMYLCASIGTGYNQPQHFGDGTRLSIL.

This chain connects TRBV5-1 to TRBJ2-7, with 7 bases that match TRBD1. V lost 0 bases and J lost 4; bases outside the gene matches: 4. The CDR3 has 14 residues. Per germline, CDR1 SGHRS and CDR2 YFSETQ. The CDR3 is CASSLGTGGYEQYF. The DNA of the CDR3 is TGCGCCAGCAGCTTGGGGACAGGTGGTTACGAGCAGTACTTC. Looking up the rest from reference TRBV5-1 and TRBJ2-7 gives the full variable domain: KAGVTQTPRYLIKTRGQQVTLSCSPISGHRSVSWYQQTPGQGLQFLFEYFSETQRNKGNFPGRFSGRQFSNSRSEMNVSTLELGDSALYLCASSLGTGGYEQYFGPGTRLTVT.

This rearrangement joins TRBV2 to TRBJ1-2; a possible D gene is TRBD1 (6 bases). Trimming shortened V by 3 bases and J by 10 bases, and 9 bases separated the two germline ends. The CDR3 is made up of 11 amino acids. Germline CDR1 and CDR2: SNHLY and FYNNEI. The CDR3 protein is CASSETGSYTF. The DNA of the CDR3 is TGTGCCAGCAGTGAGACAGGATCCTACACCTTC.

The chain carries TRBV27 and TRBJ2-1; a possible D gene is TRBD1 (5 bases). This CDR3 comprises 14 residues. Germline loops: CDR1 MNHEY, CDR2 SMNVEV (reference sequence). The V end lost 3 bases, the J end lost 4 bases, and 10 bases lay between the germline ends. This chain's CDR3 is CASSFQGHYNEQFF. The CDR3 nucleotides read TGTGCCAGCAGTTTCCAGGGCCATTACAATGAGCAGTTCTTC.

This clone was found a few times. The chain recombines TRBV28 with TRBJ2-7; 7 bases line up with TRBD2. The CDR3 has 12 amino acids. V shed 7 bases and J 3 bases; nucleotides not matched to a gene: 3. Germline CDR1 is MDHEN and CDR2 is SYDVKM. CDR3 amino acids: CASIGGSYEQYF. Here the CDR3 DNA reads TGTGCCAGCATAGGCGGGAGCTACGAGCAGTACTTC.

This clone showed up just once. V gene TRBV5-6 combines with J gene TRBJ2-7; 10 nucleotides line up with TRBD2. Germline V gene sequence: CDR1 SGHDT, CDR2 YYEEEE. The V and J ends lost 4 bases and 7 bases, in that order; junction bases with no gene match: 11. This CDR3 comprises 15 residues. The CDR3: CASSRRLAGQEEQYF. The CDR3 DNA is TGTGCCAGCAGCCGACGACTAGCGGGCCAGGAAGAGCAGTACTTC.

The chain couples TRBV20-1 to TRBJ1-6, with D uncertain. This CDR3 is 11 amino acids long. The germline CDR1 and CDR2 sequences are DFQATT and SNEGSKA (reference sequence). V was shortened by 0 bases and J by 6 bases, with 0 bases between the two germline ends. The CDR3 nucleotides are TGCAGTGCTAGAGATAATTCACCCCTCCACTTT. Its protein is CSARDNSPLHF.